This T cell receptor (beta chain) was recorded in a study of blood T cells in healthy people across ages. A second roughly 7 to 12 cycle PCR used barcoded and J-beta primers. TCRdb fed the 5' RACE reads into MiXCR, producing one record per CDR3 protein. The table lists under 2,000,000 distinct CDR3 sequences, approximately 50% of them singletons. Germline V lookup: CDR1 KGHDR, CDR2 SFDVKD. J was trimmed by 2 bases and V by 6 bases; bases with no gene match: 3. The CDR3 is 15 amino acids. Overall study results and limits: Diversity of TCR beta per million T cells declined in a roughly linear way with age. More naive CD4+ cells and higher diversity marked long-lived donors relative to aged donors.

Notes on this clonotype: No antigen is known for it.

The receptor was isolated from a woman aged 40 to 50 in good health. V is TRBV24-1 and J is TRBJ2-3; TRBD2 matches 11 bases. The specimen sequenced was blood. For the CDR3, the DNA is TGTGCCACCAGTCCTAGCGGGAGGAACACAGATACGCAGTATTTT. Its translation: CATSPSGRNTDTQYF.